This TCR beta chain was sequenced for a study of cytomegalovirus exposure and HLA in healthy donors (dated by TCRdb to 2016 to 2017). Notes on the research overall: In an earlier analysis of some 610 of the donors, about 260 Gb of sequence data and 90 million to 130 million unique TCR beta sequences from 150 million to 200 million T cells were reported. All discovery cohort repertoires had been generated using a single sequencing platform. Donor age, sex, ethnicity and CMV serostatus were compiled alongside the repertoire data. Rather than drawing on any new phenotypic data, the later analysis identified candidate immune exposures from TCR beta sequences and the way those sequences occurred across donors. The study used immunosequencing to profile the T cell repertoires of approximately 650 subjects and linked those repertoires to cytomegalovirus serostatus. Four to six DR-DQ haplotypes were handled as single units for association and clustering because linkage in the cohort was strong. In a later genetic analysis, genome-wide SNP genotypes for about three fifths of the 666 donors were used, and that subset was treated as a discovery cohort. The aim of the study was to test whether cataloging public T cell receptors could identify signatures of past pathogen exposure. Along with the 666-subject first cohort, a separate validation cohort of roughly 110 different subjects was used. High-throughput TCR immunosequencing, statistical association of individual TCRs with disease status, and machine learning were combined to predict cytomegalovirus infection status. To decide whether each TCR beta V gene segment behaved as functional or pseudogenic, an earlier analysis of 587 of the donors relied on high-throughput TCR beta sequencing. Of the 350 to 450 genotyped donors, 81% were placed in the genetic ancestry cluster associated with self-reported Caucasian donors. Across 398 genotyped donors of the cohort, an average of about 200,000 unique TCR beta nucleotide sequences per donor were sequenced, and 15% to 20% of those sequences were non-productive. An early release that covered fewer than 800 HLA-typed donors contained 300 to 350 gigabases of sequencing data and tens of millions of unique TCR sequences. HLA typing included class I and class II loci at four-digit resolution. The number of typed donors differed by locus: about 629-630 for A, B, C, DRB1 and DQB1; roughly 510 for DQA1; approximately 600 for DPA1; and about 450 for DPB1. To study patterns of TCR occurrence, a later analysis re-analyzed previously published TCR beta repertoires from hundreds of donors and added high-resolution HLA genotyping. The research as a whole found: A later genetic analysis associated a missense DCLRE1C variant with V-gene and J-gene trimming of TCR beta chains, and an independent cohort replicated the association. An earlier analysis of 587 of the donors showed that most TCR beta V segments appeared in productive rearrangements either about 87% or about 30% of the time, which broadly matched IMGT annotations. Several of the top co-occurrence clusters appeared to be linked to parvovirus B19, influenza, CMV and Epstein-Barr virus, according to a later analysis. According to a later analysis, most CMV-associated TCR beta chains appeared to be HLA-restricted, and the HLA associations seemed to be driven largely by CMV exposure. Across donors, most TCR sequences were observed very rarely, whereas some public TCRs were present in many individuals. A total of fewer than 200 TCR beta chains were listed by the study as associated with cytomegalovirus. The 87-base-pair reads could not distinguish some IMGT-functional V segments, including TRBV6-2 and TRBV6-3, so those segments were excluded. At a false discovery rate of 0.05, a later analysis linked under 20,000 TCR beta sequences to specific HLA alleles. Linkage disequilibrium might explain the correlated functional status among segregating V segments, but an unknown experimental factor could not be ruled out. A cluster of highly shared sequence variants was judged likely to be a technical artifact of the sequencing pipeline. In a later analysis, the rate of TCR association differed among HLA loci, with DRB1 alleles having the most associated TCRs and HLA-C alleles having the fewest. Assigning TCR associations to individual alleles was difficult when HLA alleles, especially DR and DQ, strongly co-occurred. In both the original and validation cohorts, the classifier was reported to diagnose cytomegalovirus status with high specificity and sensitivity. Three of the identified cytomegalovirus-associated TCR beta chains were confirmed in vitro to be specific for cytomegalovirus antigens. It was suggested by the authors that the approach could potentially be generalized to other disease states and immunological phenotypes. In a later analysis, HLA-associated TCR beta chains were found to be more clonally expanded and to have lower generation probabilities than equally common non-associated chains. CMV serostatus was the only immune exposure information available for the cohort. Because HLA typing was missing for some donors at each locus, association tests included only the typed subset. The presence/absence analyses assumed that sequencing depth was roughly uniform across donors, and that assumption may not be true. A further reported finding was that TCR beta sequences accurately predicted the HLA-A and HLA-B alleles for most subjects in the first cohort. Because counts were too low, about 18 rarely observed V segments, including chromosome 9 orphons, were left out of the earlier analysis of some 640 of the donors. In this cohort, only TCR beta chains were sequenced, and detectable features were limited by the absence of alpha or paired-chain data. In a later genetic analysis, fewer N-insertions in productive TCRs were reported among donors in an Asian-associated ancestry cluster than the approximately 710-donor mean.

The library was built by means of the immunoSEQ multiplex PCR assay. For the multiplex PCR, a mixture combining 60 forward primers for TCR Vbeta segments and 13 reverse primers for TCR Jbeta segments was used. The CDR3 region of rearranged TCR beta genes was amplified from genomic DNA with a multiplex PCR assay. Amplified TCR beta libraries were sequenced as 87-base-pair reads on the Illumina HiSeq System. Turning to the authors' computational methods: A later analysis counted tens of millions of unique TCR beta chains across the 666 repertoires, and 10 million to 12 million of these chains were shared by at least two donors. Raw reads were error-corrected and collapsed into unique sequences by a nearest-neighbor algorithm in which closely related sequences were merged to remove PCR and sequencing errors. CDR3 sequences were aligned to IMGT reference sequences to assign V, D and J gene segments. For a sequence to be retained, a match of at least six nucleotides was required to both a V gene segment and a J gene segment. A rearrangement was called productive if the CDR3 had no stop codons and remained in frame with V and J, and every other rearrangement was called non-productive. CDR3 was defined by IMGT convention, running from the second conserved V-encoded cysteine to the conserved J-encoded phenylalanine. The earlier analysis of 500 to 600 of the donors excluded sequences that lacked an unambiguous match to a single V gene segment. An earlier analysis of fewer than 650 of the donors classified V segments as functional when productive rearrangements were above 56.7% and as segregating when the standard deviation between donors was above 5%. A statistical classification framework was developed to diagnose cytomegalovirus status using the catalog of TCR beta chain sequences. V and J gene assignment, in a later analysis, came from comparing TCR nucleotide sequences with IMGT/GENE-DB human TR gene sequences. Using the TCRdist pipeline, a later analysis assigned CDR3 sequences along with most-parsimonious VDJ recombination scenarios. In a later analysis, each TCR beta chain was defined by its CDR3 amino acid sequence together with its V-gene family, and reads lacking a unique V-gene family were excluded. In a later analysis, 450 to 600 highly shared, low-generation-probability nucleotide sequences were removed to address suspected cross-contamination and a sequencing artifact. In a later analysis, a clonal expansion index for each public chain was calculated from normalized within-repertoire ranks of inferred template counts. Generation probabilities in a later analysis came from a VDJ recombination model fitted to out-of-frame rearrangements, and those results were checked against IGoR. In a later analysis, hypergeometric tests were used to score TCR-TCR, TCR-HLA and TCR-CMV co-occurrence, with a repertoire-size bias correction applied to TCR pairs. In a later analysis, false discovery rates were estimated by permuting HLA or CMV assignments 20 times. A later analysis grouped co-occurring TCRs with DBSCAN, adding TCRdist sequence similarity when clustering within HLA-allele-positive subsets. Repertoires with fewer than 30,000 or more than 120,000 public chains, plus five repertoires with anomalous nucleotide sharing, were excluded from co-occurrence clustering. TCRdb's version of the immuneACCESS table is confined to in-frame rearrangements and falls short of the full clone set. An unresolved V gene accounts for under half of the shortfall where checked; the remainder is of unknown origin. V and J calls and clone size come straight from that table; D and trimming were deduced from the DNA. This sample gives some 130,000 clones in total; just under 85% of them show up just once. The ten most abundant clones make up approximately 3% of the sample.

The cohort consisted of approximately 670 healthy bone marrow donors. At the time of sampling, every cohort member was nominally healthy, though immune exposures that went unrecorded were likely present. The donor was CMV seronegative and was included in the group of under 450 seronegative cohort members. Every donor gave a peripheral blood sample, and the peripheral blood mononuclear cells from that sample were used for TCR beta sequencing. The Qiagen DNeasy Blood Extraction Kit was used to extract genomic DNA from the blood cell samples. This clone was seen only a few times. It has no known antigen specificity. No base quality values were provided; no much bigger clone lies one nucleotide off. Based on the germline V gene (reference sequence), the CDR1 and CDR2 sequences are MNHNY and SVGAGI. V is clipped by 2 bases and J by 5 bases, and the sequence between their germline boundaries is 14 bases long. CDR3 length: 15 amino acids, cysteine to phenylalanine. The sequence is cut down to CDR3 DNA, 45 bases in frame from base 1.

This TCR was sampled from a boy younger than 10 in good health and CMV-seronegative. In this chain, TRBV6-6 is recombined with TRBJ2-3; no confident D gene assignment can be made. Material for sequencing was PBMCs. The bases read TGTGCCAGCAGTTACCCAGATGGAGCCGGAGATACGCAGTATTTT. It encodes CASSYPDGAGDTQYF.